This T cell receptor beta chain was recovered during a study of cytomegalovirus exposure and HLA in healthy donors. The CDR3 loop spans 15 amino acids. CDR1 is LNHDA and CDR2 is SQIVND in the germline V gene (reference sequence). The ends were cut back, 1 base at V and 2 bases at J, with 12 bases in the middle. Overall study results and limits: Despite most TCR sequences being rare, some public TCRs occurred in many donors. A few CMV-associated chains proved CMV antigen-specific in vitro. The study labeled 164 TCR beta chains cytomegalovirus-associated. According to a later analysis, TCR clusters from the first cohort tended to co-occur in the 120 or so validation repertoires.

On this clone: Antigen: not known.

Some clones are missing from TCRdb's copy, which holds only in-frame ones; the method was immunoSEQ multiplex PCR. The data show some 140,000 clones, with approximately 85% seen just once and 1.4% held by the top ten. The chain recombines TRBV19 with TRBJ2-7; tentative D call: TRBD2 (5 bases). The TCR originated in a woman in her thirties in good health and CMV-seronegative. Material for sequencing was PBMCs. The DNA for the CDR3 is TGTGCCAGTAGTATAGTAAACGGCGGGCCCTACGAGCAGTACTTC. Translating it yields CASSIVNGGPYEQYF.